The entry that follows covers one T cell receptor (beta chain) sequence. The specificity of this receptor is unknown. A read error may be the cause here, since a much bigger clone is one base away. The junction shows trimming of 1 base on V and 5 bases on J, and the gene matches do not reach 15 bases of it. Measured from the cysteine to the phenylalanine, the CDR3 is 18 residues long. Only the CDR3 part of the read is kept: 54 bases, read in frame from the first base. The germline V gene provides CDR1 SGHVS and CDR2 FQNEAQ. This specimen belongs to a study of T cell repertoires in cytomegalovirus infection (dated by TCRdb to 2018 to 2020). About the full investigation: The HLA type of each donor mattered for the analysis, because public TCR beta signatures pointed to carriage of CMV infection along with the matching HLA type.

What the study reported, not specific to this receptor: In the ex vivo response, HLA-C-restricted CMV-specific TCR beta clonotypes were dominant, and in two of eight donors the single most frequent clonotype came from this HLA-C-restricted group. In both this cohort and an independent roughly 330-donor cohort, the cumulative frequency of public TCR beta family members distinguished carriers of CMV infection plus the relevant HLA type.

The data were produced on an Illumina HiSeq 1500. In-frame beta chains were kept once TCRdb had trimmed the public reads at Q25 with fastp and called clones with MiXCR. Each record represents a unique CDR3 protein, reported with the most common genes and DNA among its rows. Recorded for this sample are about 740,000 distinct CDR3 sequences; 35% to 45% of them occurred a single time. Of the sample, 2.8% is held by the ten largest clones. Specimen: PBMCs. The rearranged segments are TRBV7-8 and TRBJ2-7; 9 bases in the middle match TRBD1. The receptor was derived from a human donor in good health (CMV status not recorded). Some clones in this sample may be carry-over from other donors' samples. The CDR3 region has the sequence CASSLVRTGASLPNEQYF. The nucleotide sequence is given as TGTGCCAGCAGCTTAGTTAGGACAGGGGCTAGCTTACCCAACGAGCAGTACTTC.